This TCR beta chain appears in the sequencing data of a study of breast tumors, draining lymph nodes, adjacent tissues. Axillary draining lymph nodes of breast cancer patients supplied the node samples. Study-level points and caveats: Luminal-like breast cancer showed significantly greater tumor-nontumor repertoire similarity than basal-like breast cancer did. The data were judged consistent with most tumor T cells coming from lymph node and expanding in tumor. Tumor TCR diversity was below lymph nodes but above nontumor tissue. That most tumor T cells come from lymph nodes remained unproven.

TCRdb used MiXCR to reprocess the multiplex PCR reads, holding one entry per CDR3 protein. The table records fewer than 200,000 distinct CDR3 sequences, 33% of them present only once. This clonotype showed up just a few times. What it recognizes is unknown. CDR3 length: 13 amino acids. Trimming removed 3 bases at V and 10 bases at J, with 12 bases between. This clonotype was obtained from a female donor with breast cancer. Some clones in this sample may be carry-over from other donors' samples. Sequenced input: axillary lymph node tissue. The rearrangement links TRBV12-3 or TRBV12-4 to TRBJ2-2, with D tentatively TRBD1 or TRBD2 (5 bases each). The CDR3 coding sequence is TGTGCCAGCAGTTTGGGACCCGCGTCGGAGCTGTTTTTT. Translated: CASSLGPASELFF.